The rows below give T cell receptor beta chains drawn from one sample of a study of identical twins. Using its own MiXCR run on the 5' RACE reads, TCRdb lists one record per CDR3 protein. The sample consists of around 530,000 distinct CDR3 sequences, around 15% of them appearing once. The same data also went into a second study, on yellow fever vaccine responses in identical twins.

The sample comprised CD4+ T cells sorted from blood. The source of these receptors is a woman between 18 and 29 years old in good health. Both conserved end residues are part of each CDR3. D genes are given only for firm matches. Clone size is given for some rows only: seen once, a few or many times, or a class if the clone is expanded.

clone size	V gene	D gene	J gene	CDR3 DNA	CDR3 protein
.	TRBV29-1	.	TRBJ2-7	TGCAGCGTTGAATTAGGACCGGTACCCTACGAGCAGTACTTC	CSVELGPVPYEQYF
.	TRBV5-1	.	TRBJ2-2	TGCGCCAGCAGCTCGGGGGAGTTGAACGGGGAGCTGTTTTTT	CASSSGELNGELFF
few	TRBV5-1	.	TRBJ2-6	TGCGCCAGCAGCCGTAAACCAAAACAGGGTTCAAACTCTGGGGCCAACGTCCTGACTTTC	CASSRKPKQGSNSGANVLTF
.	TRBV6-1	TRBD2	TRBJ2-2	TGTGCCAGCAGTCGACTAGCGGGAGGGACCGGGGAGCTGTTTTTT	CASSRLAGGTGELFF
few	TRBV15	.	TRBJ1-3	TGTGCCACCAGCAGAGATCGCGCAGGAGGGGGAAACACCATATATTTT	CATSRDRAGGGNTIYF
few	TRBV20-1	TRBD1	TRBJ2-7	TGCAGTGCTAGAGACCAAAGACAGGGGGCCATAATCGATGCCTCCTACGGCAGAGAGCAGTACTTC	CSARDQRQGAIIDASYGREQYF
.	TRBV10-1	TRBD1	TRBJ2-7	TGCGCCAGCAGTGAGGGGGTTACAGGGGGCTACGAGCAGTACTTC	CASSEGVTGGYEQYF
many	TRBV15	TRBD2	TRBJ2-3	TGTGCCACCAGCAGAGCGCTAGCGGGGGGTGCAGATACGCAGTATTTT	CATSRALAGGADTQYF
.	TRBV15	.	TRBJ1-1	TGTGCCACCAGCAGCCAGGGTAACACTGAAGCTTTCTTT	CATSSQGNTEAFF
few	TRBV5-1	.	TRBJ2-7	TGCGCCAGCAGCCTCAGTTCTAACTCCTACGAGCAGTACTTC	CASSLSSNSYEQYF
.	TRBV19	.	TRBJ1-1	TGTGCCAGTATCGGGAACACTGAAGCTTTCTTT	CASIGNTEAFF
.	TRBV15	.	TRBJ2-2	TGTGCCACCAGCAGAGACGGGAACACCGGGGAGCTGTTTTTT	CATSRDGNTGELFF
.	TRBV29-1	.	TRBJ2-7	TGCAGCGTTGTGCTGGGGGCGAAGGAGCAGTACTTC	CSVVLGAKEQYF
few	TRBV20-1	.	TRBJ2-1	TGCAGTGGTCAAACTTATGCCGGTTTCTCCTACAATGAGCAGTTCTTC	CSGQTYAGFSYNEQFF
.	TRBV4-2	.	TRBJ1-3	TGTGCCAGCAGCCAAGATCGGATCGTCAGCTCTGGAAACACCATATATTTT	CASSQDRIVSSGNTIYF
.	TRBV5-1	TRBD1	TRBJ1-6	TGCGCCAGCAGCGGGGGGACAGGGAATTATAATTCACCCCTCCACTTT	CASSGGTGNYNSPLHF
few	TRBV5-1	.	TRBJ2-3	TGCGCCAGCAGCCGAAACCTCGCTAGCGACGGGTCTGATACGCAGTATTTT	CASSRNLASDGSDTQYF
.	TRBV6-5	TRBD2	TRBJ2-3	TGTGCCAGCAGTTACTCGGCGACTAGCGCAGATACGCAGTATTTT	CASSYSATSADTQYF
.	TRBV28	TRBD1	TRBJ1-4	TGTGCCAGCAGTTTCCCCGGGACAGGGGGCGAAAAACTGTTTTTT	CASSFPGTGGEKLFF
.	TRBV29-1	TRBD1	TRBJ2-7	TGCAGCGTTGAAGGGACAGGGGTGGGCTACGAGCAGTACTTC	CSVEGTGVGYEQYF
few	TRBV15	.	TRBJ2-2	TGTGCCACCAGCGGGGGGCGGATCACCGGGGAGCTGTTTTTT	CATSGGRITGELFF
.	TRBV11-1	.	TRBJ2-1	TGTGCCAGCAGCCCCCGGGACACCCGGGGTGAGCAGTTCTTC	CASSPRDTRGEQFF
few	TRBV12-3/TRBV12-4	.	TRBJ1-5	TGTGCCAGCACCCCGTTTGCGGGCAATCAGCCCCAGCATTTT	CASTPFAGNQPQHF
.	TRBV3-1	.	TRBJ2-1	TGTGCCAGCAGCCAATCCCACCGCGGGACCGCGCCTTACAATGAGCAGTTCTTC	CASSQSHRGTAPYNEQFF
.	TRBV12-3/TRBV12-4	.	TRBJ2-3	TGTGCCAGCAGTTTACCCCTCTCGACAGTGACGCAGTATTTT	CASSLPLSTVTQYF
once	TRBV6-5	.	TRBJ2-5	TGTGCCAGCAGTTACCAGACTAGTGATCCAGAGACCCAGTACTTC	CASSYQTSDPETQYF
.	TRBV9	TRBD2	TRBJ2-3	TGTGCCAGCAGCATAGCGTCTGGCGGGAGTGGTGCGATCACAGATACGCAGTATTTT	CASSIASGGSGAITDTQYF
.	TRBV5-1	TRBD1	TRBJ2-5	TGCGCCAGCAGCCGCGGACAGGCTTCAGAGACCCAGTACTTC	CASSRGQASETQYF
.	TRBV28	.	TRBJ2-5	TGTGCCAGCAGTTTGGACCCCAGCATGGAGACCCAGTACTTC	CASSLDPSMETQYF
.	TRBV5-1	TRBD2	TRBJ2-3	TGCGCCAGCGCAGCGGGGGGGGATACGCAGTATTTT	CASAAGGDTQYF
.	TRBV11-3	TRBD2	TRBJ2-1	TGTGCCAGCAGCTTAGGAGCTAGCGGGGGGACGGAGCAGTTCTTC	CASSLGASGGTEQFF
.	TRBV28	.	TRBJ2-7	TGTGCCAGCAGTTTGTATGCCTACGAGCAGTACTTC	CASSLYAYEQYF
.	TRBV12-5	TRBD2	TRBJ2-1	TGTGCTAGTGGTTTGGAGGGAGGGGCCTACAATGAGCAGTTCTTC	CASGLEGGAYNEQFF
.	TRBV20-1	TRBD2	TRBJ2-1	TGCAGTGTCGGGACTAGCGGGGCGTTCAACAATGAGCAGTTCTTC	CSVGTSGAFNNEQFF
few	TRBV10-3	TRBD2	TRBJ2-1	TGTGCCATCAGTGATCCCCCCCCTAGCGGCGACAATGAGCAGTTCTTC	CAISDPPPSGDNEQFF
many	TRBV5-1	.	TRBJ2-1	TGCGCCAGCAGCCTGAACAATGAGCAGTTCTTC	CASSLNNEQFF
few	TRBV2	TRBD2	TRBJ2-7	TGTGCCAGCACTCCCGTAGCGGGAGTTGGCGAGCAGTACTTC	CASTPVAGVGEQYF
few	TRBV20-1	TRBD2	TRBJ2-1	TGCAGTGCTACTAGCGGGATATACAATGAGCAGTTCTTC	CSATSGIYNEQFF
few	TRBV4-1	.	TRBJ2-5	TGTGCCAGCAGTAGGGGGACTCAAGAGACCCAGTACTTC	CASSRGTQETQYF
.	TRBV11-2	.	TRBJ1-1	TGTGCCAGCAACATTTTTAGGAGTACGAACACTGAAGCTTTCTTT	CASNIFRSTNTEAFF
.	TRBV14	.	TRBJ2-2	TGTGCCAGCAGCTCGTCTTGGGGCCCCGCTGGCGGGGAGCTGTTTTTT	CASSSSWGPAGGELFF
.	TRBV5-1	.	TRBJ1-1	TGCGCCAGCAGCCAGGGGCTAAGGACTGAAGCTTTCTTT	CASSQGLRTEAFF
.	TRBV7-9	TRBD2	TRBJ2-5	TGTGCCAGCAGCTTCCCCCTAGCGGGCGTACAAGAGACCCAGTACTTC	CASSFPLAGVQETQYF
few	TRBV5-1	.	TRBJ2-7	TGCGCCAGCAGCTTGTGGCAGGGAATCTACGAGCAGTACTTC	CASSLWQGIYEQYF
few	TRBV2	.	TRBJ1-5	TGTGCCAGCACTGGGGAAAGCAATCAGCCCCAGCATTTT	CASTGESNQPQHF